This entry describes one T cell receptor beta chain. Its antigen is not identified. The data originate from a study of cytomegalovirus exposure and HLA in healthy donors. PCR involved 60 Vbeta and 13 Jbeta primers. Assay: immunoSEQ multiplex PCR; the TCRdb copy retains only in-frame clones and omits some. The sample shows 240,000 or so clones, around 81% of them seen only once. The study, taken as a whole, reports: With later analysis, a missense DCLRE1C variant became linked to TCR beta V- and J-gene trimming. Using a false discovery rate of 0.05, a later analysis showed that 16,951 TCR beta sequences were associated with HLA alleles. Earlier analysis found most TCR beta V segments productive about 87% or about 30% of the time. Several V segments, TRBV6-2 and TRBV6-3 among them, could not be told apart and were dropped.

The CDR3 runs to 18 residues. The ends were cut back, 4 bases at V and 2 bases at J, with 19 bases in the middle. CDR1 and CDR2 from the germline V gene are SGHDT and YYEEEE. Sequencing was done on a sample of PBMCs. The source of this sequence is a woman aged 55 to 70 in good health and CMV-seropositive. V and J are TRBV5-6 and TRBJ2-6; D possibly corresponds to TRBD2 (5 bases). The CDR3 DNA sequence: TGTGCCAGCAGCCTCCGCACGCTACTCGGGGCTGGGGCCAACGTCCTGACTTTC. This translates into CASSLRTLLGAGANVLTF.